The clone carrying this T cell receptor beta chain was detected many times. The antigen remains undetermined. The time point: newly diagnosed GD, antithyroid drugs for less than 3 months. TCR sequences were obtained from RNA taken from PBMCs. Construction of the TCR beta libraries employed iRepertoire HTBI primers in conjunction with Arm-PCR of CDR3 regions. TCRdb redid the calling of the multiplex PCR reads with MiXCR, one entry per CDR3 protein. Among 500,000 or so distinct CDR3 sequences listed, around 16% were seen once. The data stem from a study of regulatory T cells in long-lasting Graves disease. Trimming left V 6 bases short and J 7 bases short, with 18 bases between. The CDR3 spans 14 residues. In germline, CDR1 is ENHRY, CDR2 SYGVKD. Points from the study as a whole: Persistent Graves' disease cases displayed lower TCR diversity than newly diagnosed ones.

The data were also submitted as part of a second study, on T cells in Graves' hyperthyroidism and ophthalmopathy. That work states: Using the HTBI primer set, a first-round RT-PCR was run on the TCR CDR3. Model-based prediction identified ophthalmopathy a median roughly 6.1 months prior to its onset.

The gene calls are TRBV10-3 and TRBJ2-5; D perhaps matches TRBD2 (5 bases). This sequence originates from a middle-aged woman with Graves disease. The source material was peripheral blood mononuclear cells (PBMCs), sampled at new diagnosis, from a patient treated with antithyroid drugs. CDR3 bases: TGTGCCATCAGACGGGAAGCCCTTGCGGGGACCCAGTACTTC. Protein: CAIRREALAGTQYF.